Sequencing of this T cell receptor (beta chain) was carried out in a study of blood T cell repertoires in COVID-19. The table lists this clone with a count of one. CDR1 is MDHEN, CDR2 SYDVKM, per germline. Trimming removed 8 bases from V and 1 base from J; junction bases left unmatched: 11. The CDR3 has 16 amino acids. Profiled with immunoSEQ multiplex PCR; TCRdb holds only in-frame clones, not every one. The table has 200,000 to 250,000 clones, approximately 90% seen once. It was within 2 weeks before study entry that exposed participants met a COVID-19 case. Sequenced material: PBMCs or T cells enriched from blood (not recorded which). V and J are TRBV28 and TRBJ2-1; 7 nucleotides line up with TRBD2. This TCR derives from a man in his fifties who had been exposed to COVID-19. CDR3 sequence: CASPSGEGTSYNEQFF. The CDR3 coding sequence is TGTGCCAGCCCCTCGGGGGAGGGTACGTCCTACAATGAGCAGTTCTTC.